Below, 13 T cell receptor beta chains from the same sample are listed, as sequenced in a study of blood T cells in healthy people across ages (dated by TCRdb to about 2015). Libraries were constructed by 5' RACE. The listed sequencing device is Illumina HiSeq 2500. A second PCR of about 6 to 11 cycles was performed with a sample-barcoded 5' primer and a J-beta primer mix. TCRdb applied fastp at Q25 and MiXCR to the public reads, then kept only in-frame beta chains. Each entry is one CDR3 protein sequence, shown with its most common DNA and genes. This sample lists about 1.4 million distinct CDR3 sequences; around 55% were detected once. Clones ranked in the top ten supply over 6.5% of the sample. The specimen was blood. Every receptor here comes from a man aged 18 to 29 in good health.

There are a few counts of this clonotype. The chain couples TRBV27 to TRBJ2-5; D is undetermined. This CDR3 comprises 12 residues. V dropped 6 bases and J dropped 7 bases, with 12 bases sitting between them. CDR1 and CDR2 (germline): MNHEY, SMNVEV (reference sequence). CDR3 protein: CASSADPRTQYF. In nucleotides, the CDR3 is TGTGCCAGCAGCGCGGATCCCAGGACCCAGTACTTC.

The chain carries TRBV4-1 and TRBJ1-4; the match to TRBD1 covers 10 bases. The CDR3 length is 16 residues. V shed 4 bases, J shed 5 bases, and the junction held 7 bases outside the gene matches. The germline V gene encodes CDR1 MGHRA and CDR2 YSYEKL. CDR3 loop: CASSPRGTGENEKLFF. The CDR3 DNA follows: TGCGCCAGCAGCCCCCGGGGGACAGGGGAGAATGAAAAACTGTTTTTT.

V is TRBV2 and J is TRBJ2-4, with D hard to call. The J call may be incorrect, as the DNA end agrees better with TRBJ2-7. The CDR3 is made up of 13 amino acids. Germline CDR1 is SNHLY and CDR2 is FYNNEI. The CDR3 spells CATRKSGGYEQYF. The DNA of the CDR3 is TGTGCCACCAGAAAATCTGGCGGATACGAGCAGTACTTC.

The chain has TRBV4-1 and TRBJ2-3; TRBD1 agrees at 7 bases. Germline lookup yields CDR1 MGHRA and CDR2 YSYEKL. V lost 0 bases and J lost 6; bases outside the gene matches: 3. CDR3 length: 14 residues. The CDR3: CASSQEGGLDTQYF. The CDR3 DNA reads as TGCGCCAGCAGCCAAGAAGGGGGCCTCGATACGCAGTATTTT.

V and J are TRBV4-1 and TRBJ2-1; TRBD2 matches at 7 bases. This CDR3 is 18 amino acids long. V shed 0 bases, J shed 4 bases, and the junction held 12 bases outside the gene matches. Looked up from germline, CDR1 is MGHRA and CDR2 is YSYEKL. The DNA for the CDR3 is TGCGCCAGCAGCCAAGAGATTGTTACCCGGGACTATTACAATGAGCAGTTCTTC. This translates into CASSQEIVTRDYYNEQFF.

CDR3 DNA sequence: TGCAGTGCTACGATGCGGTACGAGCAGTACTTC. Protein sequence: CSATMRYEQYF. The rearrangement joins TRBV20-1 to TRBJ2-7; D gene unclear. The length of the CDR3 is 11 residues. V shed 4 bases and J shed 4 bases, with 8 bases lying between them. From germline, CDR1 is DFQATT and CDR2 SNEGSKA (reference sequence).

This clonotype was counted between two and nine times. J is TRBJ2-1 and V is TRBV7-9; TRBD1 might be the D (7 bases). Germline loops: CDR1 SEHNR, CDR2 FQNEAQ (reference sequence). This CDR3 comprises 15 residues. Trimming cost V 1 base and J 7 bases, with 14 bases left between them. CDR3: CASSLVRQGGNEQFF. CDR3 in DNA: TGTGCCAGCAGCTTAGTACGGCAGGGGGGAAATGAGCAGTTCTTC.

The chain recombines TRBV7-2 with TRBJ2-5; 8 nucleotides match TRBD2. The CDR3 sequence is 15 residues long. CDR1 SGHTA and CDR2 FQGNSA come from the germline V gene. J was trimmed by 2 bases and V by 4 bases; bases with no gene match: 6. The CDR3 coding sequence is TGTGCCAGCAGCTCCCCCGGGAGGGATCAAGAGACCCAGTACTTC. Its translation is CASSSPGRDQETQYF. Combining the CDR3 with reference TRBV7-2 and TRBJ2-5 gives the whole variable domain GAGVSQSPSNKVTEKGKDVELRCDPISGHTALYWYRQSLGQGLEFLIYFQGNSAPDKSGLPSDRFSAERTGGSVSTLTIQRTQQEDSAVYLCASSSPGRDQETQYFGPGTRLLVL.

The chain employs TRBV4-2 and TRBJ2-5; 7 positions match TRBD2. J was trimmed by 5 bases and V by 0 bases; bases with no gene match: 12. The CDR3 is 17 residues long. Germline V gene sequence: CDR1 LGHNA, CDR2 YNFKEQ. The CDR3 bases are TGTGCCAGCAGCCAAGAGAGGGTGACTAGCTTGGGGGAGACCCAGTACTTC. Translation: CASSQERVTSLGETQYF.

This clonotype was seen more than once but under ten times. CDR3 sequence reads: CASSQVAPVGNSPLHF. The DNA of the CDR3 is TGCGCCAGCAGCCAAGTGGCTCCGGTAGGCAATTCACCCCTCCACTTT. The rearrangement joins TRBV4-1 to TRBJ1-6; D remains ambiguous. V was pared by 1 base and J by 7 bases, with 14 bases between. The CDR3 length is 16 residues. Germline V gives CDR1 MGHRA, CDR2 YSYEKL.

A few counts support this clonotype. CDR3 protein: CASSLAVAGGSETQYF. Here the CDR3 DNA reads TGTGCCAGCAGCTTAGCCGTAGCGGGGGGTTCTGAGACCCAGTACTTC. The chain links TRBV7-2 to TRBJ2-5; 10 nucleotides match TRBD2. V shed 0 bases and J 5 bases; nucleotides not matched to a gene: 6. The CDR3 covers 16 residues. Germline assignment: CDR1 SGHTA and CDR2 FQGNSA.

The CDR3 here is CASSLAMSGIPYEQYF. As DNA, the CDR3 is TGCGCCAGCAGCTTGGCTATGAGCGGGATCCCCTACGAGCAGTACTTC. The V call is TRBV5-1, the J call TRBJ2-7, with TRBD2 matching over 7 bases. The CDR3 runs 16 residues. The V segment lost 0 bases and the J segment 2 bases; nucleotides outside the gene matches: 8. CDR1 and CDR2 (germline): SGHRS, YFSETQ.

CDR3 DNA: TGTGCCAGCAGATCGACGGGACAGCCATACGAGCAGTACTTC. Its translation is CASRSTGQPYEQYF. The rearrangement uses TRBV12-3 or TRBV12-4 and TRBJ2-7, with TRBD1 identical over 7 bases. CDR3 length: 14 amino acids. The J segment lost 4 bases and the V segment lost 6 bases, leaving 9 bases of the junction unmatched.